This note documents a single T cell receptor beta chain sequence. TCRdb keeps only in-frame clones here, not all; method: immunoSEQ multiplex PCR. The sample has under 95,000 clones; 95% are singletons. The data stem from a study of technical replicates of blood from several donors. Sequenced input: T cells isolated from PBMCs. The TCR was taken from a human donor in good health.

The DNA of the CDR3 is TGCGCCAGCATACCCGCAGGGGGATACAACTATGGCTACACCTTC. It translates to CASIPAGGYNYGYTF. The rearrangement links TRBV10-2 to TRBJ1-2; 7 bases line up with TRBD1. The CDR3 has 15 amino acids. The V gene end was trimmed by 7 bases and the J gene end by 2 bases; junction bases not matched to a gene: 10. In germline, CDR1 is WSHSY, CDR2 SAAADI.